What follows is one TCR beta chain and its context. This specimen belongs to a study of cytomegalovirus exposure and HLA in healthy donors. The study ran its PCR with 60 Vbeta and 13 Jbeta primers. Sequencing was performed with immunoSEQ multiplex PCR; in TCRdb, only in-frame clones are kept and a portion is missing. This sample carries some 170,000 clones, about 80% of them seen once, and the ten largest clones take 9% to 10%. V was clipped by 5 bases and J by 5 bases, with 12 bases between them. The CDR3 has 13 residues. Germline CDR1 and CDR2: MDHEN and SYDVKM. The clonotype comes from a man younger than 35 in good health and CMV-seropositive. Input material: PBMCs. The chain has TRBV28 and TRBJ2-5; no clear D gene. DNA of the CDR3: TGTGCCAGCAGTCGCGTGGTCCCGGAGACCCAGTACTTC. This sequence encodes CASSRVVPETQYF.